These 27 T cell receptor beta chains came from one sample sequenced in a study of response to subunit inactivated influenza vaccine. One entry per CDR3 protein, called by TCRdb with MiXCR from the RT-PCR reads. The table includes some 570,000 distinct CDR3 sequences, about 11% detected once. The same sample was also studied in work on T cells expressing NK-cell markers. That work adds: Researchers built TCR beta cDNA using 5'RACE template switching with UMIs.

The sequences come from PBMCs from blood, collected on the day of vaccination. These receptors were collected from a man aged 50 or older who received an inactivated influenza vaccine.

The chain carries TRBV20-1 and TRBJ2-3; D possibly corresponds to TRBD2 (6 bases). V dropped 6 bases and J dropped 4 bases, with 17 bases sitting between them. This CDR3 is 14 amino acids long. Germline V gives CDR1 DFQATT, CDR2 SNEGSKA (reference sequence). The CDR3: CSAGHPSVPDTQYF. The CDR3 DNA is TGCAGTGCCGGCCATCCTAGCGTCCCAGATACGCAGTATTTT.

This clonotype was seen ten or more times. The J gene is TRBJ2-7, the V gene TRBV7-9; 13 bases are shared with TRBD2. Germline-derived CDR1 and CDR2 are SEHNR and FQNEAQ (reference sequence). Losses at the gene ends were 4 bases for V and 6 bases for J; bases not matched to a gene: 3. This CDR3 is 14 amino acids long. The CDR3 reads CASSSLAGGFEQYF. As DNA, the CDR3 is TGTGCCAGCAGCTCACTAGCGGGAGGGTTCGAGCAGTACTTC.

J is TRBJ2-7 and V is TRBV29-1, with D perhaps matching TRBD1 (5 bases). CDR3 length equals 13 residues. The V end lost 3 bases, the J end lost 2 bases, and 11 bases lay between the germline ends. Germline V gene sequence: CDR1 SQVTM, CDR2 ANQGSEA. DNA for the CDR3: TGCAGCGTTGAGGTCAGGGATGCCTACGAGCAGTACTTC. Amino acid sequence: CSVEVRDAYEQYF.

The gene calls are TRBV6-5 and TRBJ2-7, with D perhaps matching TRBD1 (5 bases). Germline loops: CDR1 MNHEY, CDR2 SVGAGI. Trimming took off 2 bases at V and 6 bases at J, with 11 bases between the two ends. The CDR3 extends over 13 amino acids. The CDR3 loop reads CASSYTPGSEQYF. Here the CDR3 DNA reads TGTGCCAGCAGTTACACCCCAGGGTCCGAGCAGTACTTC.

There are a few counts of this clonotype. This sequence joins TRBV20-1 and TRBJ2-5, with 8 bases fitting TRBD1. The CDR3 length is 13 residues. CDR1 and CDR2 (germline): DFQATT, SNEGSKA (reference sequence). V was clipped by 0 bases and J by 7 bases; unmatched bases: 4. The CDR3 is CSARDGTGGTQYF. In DNA form, the CDR3 reads TGCAGTGCTAGAGATGGCACAGGGGGGACCCAGTACTTC.

The chain is built from TRBV7-6 and TRBJ2-4; D could derive from TRBD1 or TRBD2 (6 bases each). With 0 bases removed from V and 8 bases from J, the gap between germline ends came to 11 bases. Germline loops: CDR1 SGHVS, CDR2 FNYEAQ. The CDR3 has 14 residues. Written as DNA, the CDR3 is TGTGCCAGCAGCTTAGCCGGGGGCCGGGACATTCAGTACTTC. This gives the protein CASSLAGGRDIQYF.

The V gene is TRBV2, the J gene TRBJ2-5, with D tentatively TRBD1 (6 bases). Germline CDR1 is SNHLY and CDR2 is FYNNEI. Deletions cut 2 bases from V and 5 bases from J, with 12 bases between. This CDR3 contains 14 residues. CDR3 region: CASSETRGGETQYF. CDR3 nucleotides: TGTGCCAGCAGTGAAACGCGAGGGGGTGAGACCCAGTACTTC.

The chain combines TRBV7-9 with TRBJ1-4; possibly TRBD1 for D (5 bases). The CDR3 sequence is 13 residues long. Deletions cut 3 bases from V and 14 bases from J, with 16 bases between. The germline CDR1 and CDR2 sequences are SEHNR and FQNEAQ (reference sequence). CDR3 sequence (DNA): TGTGCCAGCAGCTTTGATTCGTCCCAGGGCCTGTTTTTT. It codes for CASSFDSSQGLFF.

This chain links TRBV28 with TRBJ1-6; D is possibly TRBD1 (6 bases). Germline lookup yields CDR1 MDHEN and CDR2 SYDVKM. Trimming took 1 base from V and 7 from J, leaving 14 bases between them. The CDR3 has 16 residues. The CDR3 sequence is CASSLSPGHKNSPLHF. In DNA form, the CDR3 reads TGTGCCAGCAGTTTATCCCCGGGACATAAAAATTCACCCCTCCACTTT.

The rearrangement joins TRBV18 to TRBJ2-2; perhaps TRBD1 as D (6 bases). The germline gives CDR1 KGHSH, CDR2 LQKENI. The CDR3 sequence is 16 residues long. V gave up 0 bases and J gave up 5 bases, with 13 bases separating them. This CDR3 reads CASSPPSRGRTGELFF. DNA for the CDR3: TGTGCCAGCTCACCACCGAGCAGGGGCCGGACCGGGGAGCTGTTTTTT. The full variable domain, in which reference TRBV18 and TRBJ2-2 provide the parts outside the CDR3, is NAGVMQNPRHLVRRRGQEARLRCSPMKGHSHVYWYRQLPEEGLKFMVYLQKENIIDESGMPKERFSAEFPKEGPSILRIQQVVRGDSAAYFCASSPPSRGRTGELFFGEGSRLTVL.

This clonotype occurred a few times. The rearrangement joins TRBV3-1 to TRBJ2-7; 8 nucleotides line up with TRBD2. The CDR3 length is 16 residues. Germline CDR1 is LGHDT and CDR2 is YNNKEL (reference sequence). V gave up 2 bases and J gave up 5 bases; unmatched junction bases: 11. The CDR3 loop is CASSQFGTRGIHEQYF. CDR3 coding DNA: TGTGCCAGCAGCCAATTTGGGACTAGGGGAATCCACGAGCAGTACTTC.

There are a few counts of this clonotype. The chain carries TRBV6-1 and TRBJ2-7; 7 nucleotides line up with TRBD1. CDR1 and CDR2 (germline): MNHNS, SASEGT. The CDR3 totals 14 residues. V lost 7 bases and J lost 2; bases outside the gene matches: 8. In DNA form, the CDR3 reads TGTGCCAGCACAGACCCGGGACAGACCTACGAGCAGTACTTC. Protein: CASTDPGQTYEQYF.

This clonotype came up many times. The chain links TRBV28 to TRBJ2-2; D is uncertain. The CDR3 consists of 13 residues. V was trimmed by 7 bases and J by 1 base, leaving 7 bases between them. Germline V CDR1 and CDR2: MDHEN, SYDVKM. The DNA of the CDR3 is TGTGCCAGCATTTCAGGGAACACCGGGGAGCTGTTTTTT. It yields the protein CASISGNTGELFF. The full variable domain, with the rest looked up from reference TRBV28 and TRBJ2-2, is DVKVTQSSRYLVKRTGEKVFLECVQDMDHENMFWYRQDPGLGLRLIYFSYDVKMKEKGDIPEGYSVSREKKERFSLILESASTNQTSMYLCASISGNTGELFFGEGSRLTVL.

This clonotype was found a few times. The rearrangement uses TRBV28 and TRBJ2-7; 8 bases agree with TRBD1. The germline gives CDR1 MDHEN, CDR2 SYDVKM. The CDR3 is made up of 14 amino acids. The V gene end was trimmed by 5 bases and the J gene end by 3 bases; junction bases not matched to a gene: 6. Here the CDR3 reads CASSVTGALYEQYF. The CDR3 DNA is TGTGCCAGCAGTGTGACAGGGGCCCTCTACGAGCAGTACTTC.

This clonotype was seen ten or more times. The chain recombines TRBV7-9 with TRBJ2-1; 8 bases line up with TRBD1. With 4 bases clipped from V and 10 bases from J, the junction kept 9 bases outside the gene matches. This CDR3 spans 14 amino acids. Germline lookup yields CDR1 SEHNR and CDR2 FQNEAQ (reference sequence). CDR3 sequence reads: CASSSYGTGGEQFF. The CDR3 DNA sequence: TGTGCCAGCAGCTCGTACGGGACAGGAGGGGAGCAGTTCTTC.

The genes are TRBV19 and TRBJ2-3; D gene uncertain. In germline, CDR1 is LNHDA, CDR2 SQIVND (reference sequence). V gave up 10 bases and J gave up 5 bases, with 19 bases separating them. The CDR3 length is 14 residues. The CDR3 spells CATSRPPDLDTQYF. For the CDR3, the DNA is TGTGCCACCTCGCGGCCTCCCGACCTAGATACGCAGTATTTT.

A few counts support this clonotype. The chain couples TRBV19 to TRBJ2-1; a possible D gene is TRBD1 (5 bases). The V gene's germline CDR1 is LNHDA and CDR2 SQIVND (reference sequence). Trimming pared 5 bases from V and 10 bases from J, leaving 18 bases between. This CDR3 comprises 14 residues. CDR3 sequence reads: CASSAIVGQEEQFF. For the CDR3, the DNA is TGTGCCAGTAGTGCTATAGTGGGGCAGGAGGAGCAGTTCTTC.

The chain employs TRBV11-1 and TRBJ2-5; 9 bases are a match to TRBD2. The junction had 24 bases not matched to a gene; V was cut back by 5 bases and J by 5 bases. CDR1 is SGHAT and CDR2 is FQDESV in the germline V gene (reference sequence). The CDR3 runs to 20 residues. CDR3 loop: CASSHPFDSGSSRILETQYF. CDR3 bases: TGTGCCAGCAGCCATCCTTTCGATAGCGGGAGTTCTCGGATATTGGAGACCCAGTACTTC.

Here the CDR3 DNA reads TGTGCCAGCAGCTTAAAAGTCTACAATGAGCAGTTCTTC. This sequence encodes CASSLKVYNEQFF. This sequence joins TRBV7-2 and TRBJ2-1; no clear D gene. The V and J ends lost 2 bases and 3 bases respectively, with 5 bases between them. Germline V lookup: CDR1 SGHTA, CDR2 FQGNSA. The CDR3 covers 13 residues.

In this sample, this clonotype turned up a few times. The J gene is TRBJ1-4, the V gene TRBV5-1, with D unclear. The germline V gene encodes CDR1 SGHRS and CDR2 YFSETQ. The V and J ends lost 0 bases and 1 base respectively, with 4 bases between them. The CDR3 has 14 residues. The CDR3 sequence: CASSLVGTNEKLFF. The CDR3 DNA is TGCGCCAGCAGCTTGGTTGGAACTAATGAAAAACTGTTTTTT.

There are a few counts of this clonotype. The chain has TRBV7-8 and TRBJ2-7; 12 bases map to TRBD2. Germline-derived CDR1 and CDR2 are SGHVS and FQNEAQ. The V gene end was trimmed by 9 bases and the J gene end by 4 bases; junction bases not matched to a gene: 13. The CDR3 length is 16 residues. CDR3 DNA: TGTGCCAGTACTCTAGCGGGAGGGTCGCTCGGATACGAGCAGTACTTC. Its translation is CASTLAGGSLGYEQYF.

At least ten counts were recorded for this clonotype. The gene calls are TRBV7-9 and TRBJ1-6; D uncertain. CDR3 length: 14 amino acids. The germline gives CDR1 SEHNR, CDR2 FQNEAQ (reference sequence). Trimming stripped 3 bases from V and 7 bases from J, with 10 bases between. DNA for the CDR3: TGTGCCAGCAGCTTGGGTTTTAGAAATTCACCCCTCCACTTT. Translated: CASSLGFRNSPLHF.

V is TRBV7-9 and J is TRBJ2-3; D might be TRBD1 (6 bases). Germline V gives CDR1 SEHNR, CDR2 FQNEAQ (reference sequence). Trimming removed 7 bases from V and 5 bases from J, with 13 bases in between. The CDR3 sequence is 13 residues long. The CDR3 loop is CASTTPGEDTQYF. CDR3 DNA: TGTGCCAGCACGACTCCAGGGGAAGATACGCAGTATTTT.

The chain employs TRBV9 and TRBJ2-1; TRBD1 aligns across 7 bases. V dropped 4 bases and J dropped 3; count of bases not matched to a gene: 13. The CDR3 spans 17 residues. Germline V CDR1 and CDR2: SGDLS, YYNGEE. In DNA form, the CDR3 reads TGTGCCAGCAGCCCCCCGACAGGGAACGGGGACTACAATGAGCAGTTCTTC. Its translation is CASSPPTGNGDYNEQFF.

This clonotype was picked up one time. The chain links TRBV20-1 to TRBJ2-7, with D maybe TRBD2 (5 bases). This CDR3 region has 14 residues. V dropped 0 bases and J dropped 3 bases, with 12 bases sitting between them. Germline CDR1 DFQATT, CDR2 SNEGSKA (reference sequence). This chain's CDR3 is CSARDRGGLYEQYF. Written as DNA, the CDR3 is TGCAGTGCTAGAGATCGCGGAGGCCTCTACGAGCAGTACTTC.

V and J are TRBV12-3 or TRBV12-4 and TRBJ2-2; 14 positions agree with TRBD2. V lost 4 bases, J lost 6 bases, and 4 bases stayed unmatched. The length of the CDR3 is 16 residues. The CDR3 region is CASSWGLAGAAGELFF. The CDR3 DNA reads as TGTGCCAGCAGTTGGGGACTAGCGGGGGCGGCCGGGGAGCTGTTTTTT.

In this sample, this clonotype turned up a few times. The V call is TRBV9, the J call TRBJ1-2; D call uncertain. The CDR3 is made up of 14 amino acids. V dropped 4 bases and J dropped 2 bases, with 12 bases sitting between them. The germline V gene encodes CDR1 SGDLS and CDR2 YYNGEE. CDR3 amino acids: CASSPLVGNYGYTF. The DNA for the CDR3 is TGTGCCAGCAGCCCCTTAGTCGGGAACTATGGCTACACCTTC.